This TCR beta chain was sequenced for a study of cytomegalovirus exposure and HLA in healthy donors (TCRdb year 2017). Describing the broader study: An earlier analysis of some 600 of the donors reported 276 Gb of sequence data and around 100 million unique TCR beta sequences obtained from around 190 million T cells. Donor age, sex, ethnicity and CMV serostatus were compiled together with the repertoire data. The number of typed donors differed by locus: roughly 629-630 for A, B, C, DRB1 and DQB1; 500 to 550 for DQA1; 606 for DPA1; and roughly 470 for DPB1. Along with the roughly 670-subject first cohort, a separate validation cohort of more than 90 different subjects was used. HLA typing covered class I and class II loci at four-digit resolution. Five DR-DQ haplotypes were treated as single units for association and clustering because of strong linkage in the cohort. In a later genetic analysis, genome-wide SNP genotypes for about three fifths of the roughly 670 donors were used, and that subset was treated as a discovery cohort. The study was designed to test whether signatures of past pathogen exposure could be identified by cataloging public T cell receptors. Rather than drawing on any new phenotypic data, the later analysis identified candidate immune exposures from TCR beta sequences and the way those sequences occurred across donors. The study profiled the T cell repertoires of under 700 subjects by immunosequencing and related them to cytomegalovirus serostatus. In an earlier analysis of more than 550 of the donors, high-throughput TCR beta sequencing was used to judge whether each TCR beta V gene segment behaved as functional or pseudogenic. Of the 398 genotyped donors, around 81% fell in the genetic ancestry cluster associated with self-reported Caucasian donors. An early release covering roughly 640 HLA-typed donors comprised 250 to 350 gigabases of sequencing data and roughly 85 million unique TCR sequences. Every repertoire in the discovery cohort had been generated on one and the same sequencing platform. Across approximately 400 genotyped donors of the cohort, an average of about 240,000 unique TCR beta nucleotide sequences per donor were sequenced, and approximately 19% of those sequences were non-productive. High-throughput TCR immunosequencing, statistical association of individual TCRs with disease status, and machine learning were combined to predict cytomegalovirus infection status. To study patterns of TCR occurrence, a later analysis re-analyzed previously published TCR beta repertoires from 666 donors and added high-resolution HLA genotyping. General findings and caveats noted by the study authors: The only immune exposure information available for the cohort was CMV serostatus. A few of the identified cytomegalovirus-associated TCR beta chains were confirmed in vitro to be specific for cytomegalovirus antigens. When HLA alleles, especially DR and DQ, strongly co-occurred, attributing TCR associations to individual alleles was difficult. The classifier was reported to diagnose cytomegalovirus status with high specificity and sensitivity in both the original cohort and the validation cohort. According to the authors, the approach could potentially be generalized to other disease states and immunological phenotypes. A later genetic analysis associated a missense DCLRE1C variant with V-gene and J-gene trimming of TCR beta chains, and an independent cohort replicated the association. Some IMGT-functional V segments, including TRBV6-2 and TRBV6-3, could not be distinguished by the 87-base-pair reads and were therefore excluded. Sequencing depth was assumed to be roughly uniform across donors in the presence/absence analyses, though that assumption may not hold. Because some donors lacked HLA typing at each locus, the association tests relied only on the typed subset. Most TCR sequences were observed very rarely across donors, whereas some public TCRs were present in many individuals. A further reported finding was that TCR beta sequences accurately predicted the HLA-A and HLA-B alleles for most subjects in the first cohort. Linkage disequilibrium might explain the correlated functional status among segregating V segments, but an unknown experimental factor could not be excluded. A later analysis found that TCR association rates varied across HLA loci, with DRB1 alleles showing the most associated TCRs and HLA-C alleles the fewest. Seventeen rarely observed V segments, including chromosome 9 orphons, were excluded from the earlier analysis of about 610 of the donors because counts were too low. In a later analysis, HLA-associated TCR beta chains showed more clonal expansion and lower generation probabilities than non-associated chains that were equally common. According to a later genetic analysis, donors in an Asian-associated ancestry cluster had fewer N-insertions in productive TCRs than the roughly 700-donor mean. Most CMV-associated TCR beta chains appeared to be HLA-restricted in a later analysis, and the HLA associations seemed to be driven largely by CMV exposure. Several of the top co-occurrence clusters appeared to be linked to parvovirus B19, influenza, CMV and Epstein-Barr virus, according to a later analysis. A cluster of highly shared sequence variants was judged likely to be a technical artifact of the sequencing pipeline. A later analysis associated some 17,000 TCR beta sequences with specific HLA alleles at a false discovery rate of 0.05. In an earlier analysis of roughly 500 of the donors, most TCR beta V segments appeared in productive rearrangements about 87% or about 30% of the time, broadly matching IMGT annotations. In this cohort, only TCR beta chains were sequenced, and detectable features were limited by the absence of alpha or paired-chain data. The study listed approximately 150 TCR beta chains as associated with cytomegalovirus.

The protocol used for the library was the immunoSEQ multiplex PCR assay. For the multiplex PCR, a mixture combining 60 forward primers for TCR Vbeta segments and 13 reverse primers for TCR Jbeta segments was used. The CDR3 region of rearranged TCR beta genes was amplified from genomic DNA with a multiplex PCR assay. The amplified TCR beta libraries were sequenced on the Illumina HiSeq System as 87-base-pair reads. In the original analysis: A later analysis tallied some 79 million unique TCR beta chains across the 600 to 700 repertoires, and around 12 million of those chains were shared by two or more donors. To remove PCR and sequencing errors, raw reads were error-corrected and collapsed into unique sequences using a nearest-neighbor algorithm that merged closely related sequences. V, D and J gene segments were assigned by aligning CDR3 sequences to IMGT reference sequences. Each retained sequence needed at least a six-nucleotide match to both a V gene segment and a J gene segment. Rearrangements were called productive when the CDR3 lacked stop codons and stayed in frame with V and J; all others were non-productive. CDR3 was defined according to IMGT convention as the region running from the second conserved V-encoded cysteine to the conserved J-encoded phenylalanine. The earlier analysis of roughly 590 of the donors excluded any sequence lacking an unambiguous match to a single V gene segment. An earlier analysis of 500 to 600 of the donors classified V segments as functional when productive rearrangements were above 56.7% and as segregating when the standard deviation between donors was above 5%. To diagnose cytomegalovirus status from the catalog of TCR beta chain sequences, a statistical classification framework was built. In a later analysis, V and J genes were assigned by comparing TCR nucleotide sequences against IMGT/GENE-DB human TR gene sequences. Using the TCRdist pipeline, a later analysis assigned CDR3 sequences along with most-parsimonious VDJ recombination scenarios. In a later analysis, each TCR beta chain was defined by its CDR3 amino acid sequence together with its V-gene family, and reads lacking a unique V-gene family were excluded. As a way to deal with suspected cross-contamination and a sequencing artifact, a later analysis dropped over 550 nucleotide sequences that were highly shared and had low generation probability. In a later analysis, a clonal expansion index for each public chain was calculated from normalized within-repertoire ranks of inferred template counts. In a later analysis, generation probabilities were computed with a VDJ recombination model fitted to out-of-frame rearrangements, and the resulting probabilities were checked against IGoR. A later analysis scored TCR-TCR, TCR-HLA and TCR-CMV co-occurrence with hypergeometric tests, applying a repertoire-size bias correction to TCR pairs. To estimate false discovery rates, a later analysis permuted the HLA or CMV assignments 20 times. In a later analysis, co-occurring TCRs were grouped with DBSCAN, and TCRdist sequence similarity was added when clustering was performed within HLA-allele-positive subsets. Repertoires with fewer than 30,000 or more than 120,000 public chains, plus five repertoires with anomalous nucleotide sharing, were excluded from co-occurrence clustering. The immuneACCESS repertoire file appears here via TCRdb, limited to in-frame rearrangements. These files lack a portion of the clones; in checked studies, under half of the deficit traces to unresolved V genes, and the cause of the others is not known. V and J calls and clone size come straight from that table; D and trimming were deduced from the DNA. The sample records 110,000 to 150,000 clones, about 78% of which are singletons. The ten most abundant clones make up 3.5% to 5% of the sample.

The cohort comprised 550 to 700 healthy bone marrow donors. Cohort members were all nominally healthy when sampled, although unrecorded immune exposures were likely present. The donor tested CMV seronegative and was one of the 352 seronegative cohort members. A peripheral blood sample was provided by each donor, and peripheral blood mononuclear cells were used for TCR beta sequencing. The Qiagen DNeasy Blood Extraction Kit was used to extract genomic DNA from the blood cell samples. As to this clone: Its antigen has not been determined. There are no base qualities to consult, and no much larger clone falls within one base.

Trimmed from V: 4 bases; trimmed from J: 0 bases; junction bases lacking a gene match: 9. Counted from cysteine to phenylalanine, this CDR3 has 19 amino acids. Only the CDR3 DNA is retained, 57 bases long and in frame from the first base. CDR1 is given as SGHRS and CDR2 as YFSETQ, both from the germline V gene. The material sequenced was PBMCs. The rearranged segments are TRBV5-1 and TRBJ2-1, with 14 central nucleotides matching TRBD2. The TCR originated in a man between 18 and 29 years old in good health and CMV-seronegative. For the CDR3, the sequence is CASSLGTSGGLSSYNEQFF. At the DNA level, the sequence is TGCGCCAGCAGCCTTGGGACTAGCGGGGGCCTTAGCTCCTACAATGAGCAGTTCTTC. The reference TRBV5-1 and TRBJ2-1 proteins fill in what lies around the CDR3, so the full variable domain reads KAGVTQTPRYLIKTRGQQVTLSCSPISGHRSVSWYQQTPGQGLQFLFEYFSETQRNKGNFPGRFSGRQFSNSRSEMNVSTLELGDSALYLCASSLGTSGGLSSYNEQFFGPGTRLTVL.